The TCR beta chain described here comes from a study of shared clonotypes between healthy human individuals. As for the study in general: Participating donors consisted of a couple of women and a few men aged 18 to 49.

Germline assignment: CDR1 SGHNT and CDR2 YYREEE (reference sequence). Trimming cost V 0 bases and J 3 bases, with 7 bases left between them. This CDR3 comprises 14 residues. Only in-frame clones appear in the TCRdb table, and some are missing; sequencing was by immunoSEQ multiplex PCR. The table has about 560,000 clones, around three quarters seen once; the top ten hold around 12%. The origin of this receptor is a woman aged 40 to 50 in good health. Some clones in this sample may be carry-over from other donors' samples. V gene TRBV5-4 combines with J gene TRBJ2-1, with D possibly being TRBD2 (6 bases). Input material: PBMCs. Here the CDR3 DNA reads TGTGCCAGCAGCTTGGGGGGAGGCTACAATGAGCAGTTCTTC. Translating it yields CASSLGGGYNEQFF. The complete variable domain, with remaining parts taken from reference TRBV5-4 and TRBJ2-1, reads ETGVTQSPTHLIKTRGQQVTLRCSSQSGHNTVSWYQQALGQGPQFIFQYYREEENGRGNFPPRFSGLQFPNYSSELNVNALELDDSALYLCASSLGGGYNEQFFGPGTRLTVL.